This T cell receptor beta chain was retrieved from a study of T-cell memory formation after mild COVID-19. TCRdb independently ran MiXCR on the 5' RACE reads; one entry per CDR3 protein. The data hold roughly 610,000 distinct CDR3 sequences, with 15% to 20% observed a single time. CDR1 SGHDT and CDR2 YYEEEE come from the germline V gene. The V gene end was trimmed by 0 bases and the J gene end by 1 base; junction bases not matched to a gene: 3. The CDR3 runs 16 residues. This clonotype has only a few counts. This TCR derives from an adult woman who had mild COVID-19 (a few samples of this study predate the infection). Cell type and time point are not known. This chain uses TRBV5-6 with TRBJ2-5; 10 bases are a match to TRBD2. Sequenced: PBMCs or a T cell subset sorted from them (not recorded which). CDR3 loop: CASSLASGGPQETQYF. Written as DNA, the CDR3 is TGTGCCAGCAGCTTGGCTAGCGGGGGCCCCCAAGAGACCCAGTACTTC.